This T cell receptor beta chain was captured in a study of blood T cell repertoires in COVID-19. Turning to the study itself: PBMCs, B-cell-depleted T cells, or T cells were the source of the cDNA or gDNA that made up the material.

In the original processing: Nucleated cell counts were estimated from reference gene primer amplification. Sequencing used immunoSEQ multiplex PCR; TCRdb keeps in-frame clones, though not all of them. For V, J and clone size, that table is used; D and trimming come from the DNA. The sample holds about 49,000 clones, about 85% seen once. The V gene's germline CDR1 is MNHNS and CDR2 SASEGT. This CDR3 has 12 residues. V was trimmed by 6 bases and J by 1 base, leaving 6 bases between them. The sequencing input was peripheral blood. The clonotype was recovered from a human donor in a cohort sampled during active COVID-19. The J gene is TRBJ1-1, the V gene TRBV6-1; D is unclear. CDR3 coding DNA: TGTGCCAGCAGCCAAGCGAACACTGAAGCTTTCTTT. Its translation is CASSQANTEAFF.